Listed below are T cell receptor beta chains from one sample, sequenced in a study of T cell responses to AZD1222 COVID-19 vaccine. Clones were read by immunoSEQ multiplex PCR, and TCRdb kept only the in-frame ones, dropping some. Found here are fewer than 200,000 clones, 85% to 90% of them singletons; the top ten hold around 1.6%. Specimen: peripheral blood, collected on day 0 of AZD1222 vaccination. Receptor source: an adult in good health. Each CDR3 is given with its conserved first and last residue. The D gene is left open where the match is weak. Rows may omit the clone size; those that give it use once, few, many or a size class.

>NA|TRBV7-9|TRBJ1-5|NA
TGTGCCAGCAGCTCTACGCGGGGTACTCAGCCCCAGCATTTT
CASSSTRGTQPQHF
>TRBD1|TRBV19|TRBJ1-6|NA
TGTGCCAGTACCCAACAGGGGTCTAATTCACCCCTCCACTTT
CASTQQGSNSPLHF
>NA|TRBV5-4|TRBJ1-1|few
TGTGCCAGCAGCTTGGTAGGGATGGGGTATGGCACTGAAGCTTTCTTT
CASSLVGMGYGTEAFF
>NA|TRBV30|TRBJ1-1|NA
TGTGCCTGGAGGGCTTCCGGGACAGAAGCTTTCTTT
CAWRASGTEAFF
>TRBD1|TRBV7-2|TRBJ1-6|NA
TGTGCCAGCAGCTTACAAACAGGGGGCACTTCACCCCTCCACTTT
CASSLQTGGTSPLHF
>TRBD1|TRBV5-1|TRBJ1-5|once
TGCGCCAGCAGCTTGGGGGGACAGGAAAGACAGCCCCAGCATTTT
CASSLGGQERQPQHF
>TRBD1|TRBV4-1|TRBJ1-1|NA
TGCGCCAGCAGCCAAGACCCCAGGGGGGGTAGAACTGAAGCTTTCTTT
CASSQDPRGGRTEAFF
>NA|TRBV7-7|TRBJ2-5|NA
TGTGCCAGCAGCTTTGACAGGCGTGAGACCCAGTACTTC
CASSFDRRETQYF
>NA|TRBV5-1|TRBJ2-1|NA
TGCGCCAGCAGCCCCGAGGGACTTGACAATGAGCAGTTCTTC
CASSPEGLDNEQFF
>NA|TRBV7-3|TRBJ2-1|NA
TGTGCCAGCAGCTTAACTCAGGGTCTAAGCTCCTACAATGAGCAGTTCTTC
CASSLTQGLSSYNEQFF
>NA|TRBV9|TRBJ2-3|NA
TGTGCCAGCAGCGTATGGGCCCGCAGCATCACAGATACGCAGTATTTT
CASSVWARSITDTQYF
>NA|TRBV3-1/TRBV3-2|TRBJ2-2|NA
TGTGCCAGCATTCTTCGGGGGGCCGGCACCGGGGAGCTGTTTTTT
CASILRGAGTGELFF
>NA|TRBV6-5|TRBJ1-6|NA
TGTGCCAGCAGTCAGCGTAATTCACCCCTCCACTTT
CASSQRNSPLHF
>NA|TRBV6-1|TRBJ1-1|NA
TGTGCCAGCAGTGATCTCAGGGGGAACACTGAAGCTTTCTTT
CASSDLRGNTEAFF
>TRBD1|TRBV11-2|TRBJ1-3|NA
TGTGCCAGCAGCTTAGGTATCGGCGGGACAGCTGGAAACACCATATATTTT
CASSLGIGGTAGNTIYF
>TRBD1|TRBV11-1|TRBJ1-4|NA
TGTGCCAGCAGCTCCCGACAGGGGCTTGGAGAAAAACTGTTTTTT
CASSSRQGLGEKLFF
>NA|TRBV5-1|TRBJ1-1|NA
TGCGCCAGCAGCCCTCTAAGGAATAGCGACACTGAAGCTTTCTTT
CASSPLRNSDTEAFF
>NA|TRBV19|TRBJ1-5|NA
TGTGCCAGTAGTATTGCCAGGGATCAGCCCCAGCATTTT
CASSIARDQPQHF
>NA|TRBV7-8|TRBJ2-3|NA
TGTGCCAGCAGCTTAGGGTCAGCCCCAGATACGCAGTATTTT
CASSLGSAPDTQYF
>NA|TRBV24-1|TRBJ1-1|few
TGTGCCACCAGTGAGTCAGGTGGCACTGAAGCTTTCTTT
CATSESGGTEAFF
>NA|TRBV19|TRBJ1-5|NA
TGTGCCAGTAGTATCCGATCGTATCAGCCCCAGCATTTT
CASSIRSYQPQHF
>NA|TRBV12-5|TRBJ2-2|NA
TGTGCTAGTGGCCGCCCCCCGGGACCAAACCGCACCGGGGAGCTGTTTTTT
CASGRPPGPNRTGELFF
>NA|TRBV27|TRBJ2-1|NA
TGTGCCAGCAGGGCACAGGGCTTAGAGCAGTTCTTC
CASRAQGLEQFF
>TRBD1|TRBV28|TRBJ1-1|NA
TGTGCCAGCAGTCCGGGACAGGGGGCGCGCACTGAAGCTTTCTTT
CASSPGQGARTEAFF
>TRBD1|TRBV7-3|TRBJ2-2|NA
TGTGCCAGCAGCTTAGGGGGGACAGGGGCCACCGGGGAGCTGTTTTTT
CASSLGGTGATGELFF
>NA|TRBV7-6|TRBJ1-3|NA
TGTGCCAGCAGCTTAGAGGCCCGGATCGGGGTCTCTGGAAACACCATATATTTT
CASSLEARIGVSGNTIYF
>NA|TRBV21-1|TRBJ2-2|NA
TGTGCCAGCAGCAAAGTTGGCCAAATTTTTAGGCCGACGAACACCGGGGAGCTGTTTTTT
CASSKVGQIFRPTNTGELFF
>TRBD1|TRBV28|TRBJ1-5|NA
TGTGCCAGCTGGACAGGGCCCCCCGTGACCAATCAGCCCCAGCATTTT
CASWTGPPVTNQPQHF
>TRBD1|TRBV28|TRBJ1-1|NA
TGTGCCAGCACTTGGGACAGGGTTAGGACTGAAGCTTTCTTT
CASTWDRVRTEAFF
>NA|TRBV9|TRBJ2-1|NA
TGTGCCAGCAGCTACCGACTAACCGGGAATGAGCAGTTCTTC
CASSYRLTGNEQFF
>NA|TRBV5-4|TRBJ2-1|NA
TGTGCCAGCAGCTCCGAAGCGATGACCAATGAGCAGTTCTTC
CASSSEAMTNEQFF
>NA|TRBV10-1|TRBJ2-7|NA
TGCGCCAGCAGTGAGGCCGGGACAAGAGACTACGAGCAGTACTTC
CASSEAGTRDYEQYF
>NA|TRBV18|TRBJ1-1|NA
TGTGCCAGCCGCGGAGGGGCCACTGAAGCTTTCTTT
CASRGGATEAFF